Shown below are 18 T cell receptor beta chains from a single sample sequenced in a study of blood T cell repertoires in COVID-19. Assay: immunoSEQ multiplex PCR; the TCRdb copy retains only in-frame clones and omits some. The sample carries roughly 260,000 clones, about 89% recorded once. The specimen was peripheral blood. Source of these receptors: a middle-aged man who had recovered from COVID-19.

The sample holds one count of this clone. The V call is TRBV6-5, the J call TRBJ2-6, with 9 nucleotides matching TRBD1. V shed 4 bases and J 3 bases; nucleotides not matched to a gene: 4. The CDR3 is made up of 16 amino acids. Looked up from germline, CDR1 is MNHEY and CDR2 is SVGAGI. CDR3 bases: TGTGCCAGCAGTTCTGGACAGGGGTTTGGGGCCAACGTCCTGACTTTC. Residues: CASSSGQGFGANVLTF.

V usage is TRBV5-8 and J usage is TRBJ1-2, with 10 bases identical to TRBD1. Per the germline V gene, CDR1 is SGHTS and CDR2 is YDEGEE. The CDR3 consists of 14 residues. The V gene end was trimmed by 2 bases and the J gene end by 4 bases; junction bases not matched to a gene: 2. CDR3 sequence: CASSLRQGAYGYTF. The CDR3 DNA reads TGTGCCAGCAGCTTAAGACAGGGGGCCTATGGCTACACCTTC.

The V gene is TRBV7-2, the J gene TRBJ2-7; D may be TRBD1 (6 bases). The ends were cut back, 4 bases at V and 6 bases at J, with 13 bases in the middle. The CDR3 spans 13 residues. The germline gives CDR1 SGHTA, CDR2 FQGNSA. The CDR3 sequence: CASSSGVGGEQYF. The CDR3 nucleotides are TGTGCCAGCAGCTCCGGGGTAGGGGGCGAGCAGTACTTC.

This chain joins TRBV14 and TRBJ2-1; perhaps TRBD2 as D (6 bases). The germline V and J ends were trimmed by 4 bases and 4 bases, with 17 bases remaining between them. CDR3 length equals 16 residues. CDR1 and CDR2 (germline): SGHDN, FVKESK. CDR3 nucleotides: TGTGCCAGCAGCCCCATGGGGCGGGGTAATTACAATGAGCAGTTCTTC. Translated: CASSPMGRGNYNEQFF.

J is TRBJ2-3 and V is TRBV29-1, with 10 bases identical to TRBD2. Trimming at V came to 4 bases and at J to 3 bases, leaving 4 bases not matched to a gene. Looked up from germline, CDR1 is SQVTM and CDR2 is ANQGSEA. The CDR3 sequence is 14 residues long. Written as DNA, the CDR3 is TGCAGCGTTGTACTAGCGGGACATACAGATACGCAGTATTTT. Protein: CSVVLAGHTDTQYF.

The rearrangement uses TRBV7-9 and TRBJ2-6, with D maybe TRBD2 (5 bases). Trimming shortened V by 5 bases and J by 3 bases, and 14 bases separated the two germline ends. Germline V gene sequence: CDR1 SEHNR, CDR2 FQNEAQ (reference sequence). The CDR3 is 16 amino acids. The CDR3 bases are TGTGCCAGCAGCGCTCCGGGGTACGATGGGGCCAACGTCCTGACTTTC. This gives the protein CASSAPGYDGANVLTF.

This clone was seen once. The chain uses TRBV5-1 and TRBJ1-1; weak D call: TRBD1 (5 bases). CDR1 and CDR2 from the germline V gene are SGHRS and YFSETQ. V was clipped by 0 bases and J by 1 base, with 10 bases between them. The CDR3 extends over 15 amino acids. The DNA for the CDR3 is TGCGCCAGCAGCTTGGGGTCAGGGTCGAACACTGAAGCTTTCTTT. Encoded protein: CASSLGSGSNTEAFF.

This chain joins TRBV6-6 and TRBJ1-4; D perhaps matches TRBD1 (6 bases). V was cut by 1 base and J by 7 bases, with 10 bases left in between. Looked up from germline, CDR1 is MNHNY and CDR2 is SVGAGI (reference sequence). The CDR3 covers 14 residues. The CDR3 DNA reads TGTGCCAGCAGTTACTTGGGGGCGGGTGAAAAACTGTTTTTT. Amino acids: CASSYLGAGEKLFF.

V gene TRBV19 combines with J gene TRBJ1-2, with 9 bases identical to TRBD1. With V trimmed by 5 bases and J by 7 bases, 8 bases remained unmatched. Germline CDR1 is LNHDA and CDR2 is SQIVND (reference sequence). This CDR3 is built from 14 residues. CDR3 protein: CASSGGQGLFGYTF. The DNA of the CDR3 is TGTGCCAGTAGTGGGGGACAGGGATTATTTGGCTACACCTTC.

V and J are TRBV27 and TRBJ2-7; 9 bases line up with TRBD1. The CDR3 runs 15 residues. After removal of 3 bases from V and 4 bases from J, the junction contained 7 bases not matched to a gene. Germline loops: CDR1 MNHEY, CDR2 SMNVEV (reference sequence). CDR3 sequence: CASSLGGTGLYEQYF. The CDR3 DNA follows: TGTGCCAGCAGTTTGGGGGGGACAGGGTTATACGAGCAGTACTTC.

CDR3 nucleotides: TGCGCCAGCAGCTTGCAGGGGGTTGAGAATTCACCCCTCCACTTT. Residues: CASSLQGVENSPLHF. V and J are TRBV5-1 and TRBJ1-6; 7 bases fit TRBD1. J was trimmed by 7 bases and V by 1 base; bases with no gene match: 5. CDR3 length equals 15 residues. Germline values: CDR1 SGHRS, CDR2 YFSETQ.

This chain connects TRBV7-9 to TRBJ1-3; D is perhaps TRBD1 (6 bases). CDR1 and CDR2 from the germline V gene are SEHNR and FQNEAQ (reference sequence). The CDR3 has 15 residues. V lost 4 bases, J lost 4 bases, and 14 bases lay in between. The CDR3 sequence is CASSSRQALGNTIYF. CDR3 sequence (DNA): TGTGCCAGCAGCTCCCGACAGGCCCTAGGAAACACCATATATTTT.

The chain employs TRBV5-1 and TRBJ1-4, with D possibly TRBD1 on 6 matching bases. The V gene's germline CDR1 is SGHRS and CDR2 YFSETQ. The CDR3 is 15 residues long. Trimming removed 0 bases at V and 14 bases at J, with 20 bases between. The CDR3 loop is CASSLGDNEMKRLFF. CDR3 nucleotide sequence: TGCGCCAGCAGCTTGGGGGACAATGAAATGAAAAGGCTGTTTTTT.

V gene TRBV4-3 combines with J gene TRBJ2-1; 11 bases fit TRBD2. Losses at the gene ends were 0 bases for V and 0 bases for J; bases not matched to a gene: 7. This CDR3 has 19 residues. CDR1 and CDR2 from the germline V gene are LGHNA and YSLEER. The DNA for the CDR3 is TGCGCCAGCAGCCAAGAGACTAGCGGGGCCCCGAGCTCCTACAATGAGCAGTTCTTC. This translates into CASSQETSGAPSSYNEQFF.

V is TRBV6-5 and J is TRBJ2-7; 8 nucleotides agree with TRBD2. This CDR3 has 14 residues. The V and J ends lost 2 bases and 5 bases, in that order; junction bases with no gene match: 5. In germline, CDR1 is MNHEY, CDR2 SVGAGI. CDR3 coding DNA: TGTGCCAGCAGTTACACGGGAGGGTTGGACGAGCAGTACTTC. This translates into CASSYTGGLDEQYF.

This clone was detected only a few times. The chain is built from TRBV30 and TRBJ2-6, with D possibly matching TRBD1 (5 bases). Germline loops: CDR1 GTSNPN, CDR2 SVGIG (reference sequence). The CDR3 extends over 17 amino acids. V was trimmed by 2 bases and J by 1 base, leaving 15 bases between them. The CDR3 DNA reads TGTGCCTGGAGTAGGGGCCGGACCTATTCTGGGGCCAACGTCCTGACTTTC. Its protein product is CAWSRGRTYSGANVLTF.

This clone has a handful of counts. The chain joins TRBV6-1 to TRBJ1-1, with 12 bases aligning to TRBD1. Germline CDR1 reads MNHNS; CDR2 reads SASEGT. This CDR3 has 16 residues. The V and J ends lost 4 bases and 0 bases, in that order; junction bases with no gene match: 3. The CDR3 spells CASSGDRGPMNTEAFF. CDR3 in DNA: TGTGCCAGCAGTGGGGACAGGGGGCCCATGAACACTGAAGCTTTCTTT.

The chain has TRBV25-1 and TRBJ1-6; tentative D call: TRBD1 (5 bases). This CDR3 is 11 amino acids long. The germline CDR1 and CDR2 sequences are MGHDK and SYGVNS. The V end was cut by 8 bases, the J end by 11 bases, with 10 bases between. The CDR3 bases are TGTGCCAGCGGATCGGGGGCACCCCTCCACTTT. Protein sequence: CASGSGAPLHF.